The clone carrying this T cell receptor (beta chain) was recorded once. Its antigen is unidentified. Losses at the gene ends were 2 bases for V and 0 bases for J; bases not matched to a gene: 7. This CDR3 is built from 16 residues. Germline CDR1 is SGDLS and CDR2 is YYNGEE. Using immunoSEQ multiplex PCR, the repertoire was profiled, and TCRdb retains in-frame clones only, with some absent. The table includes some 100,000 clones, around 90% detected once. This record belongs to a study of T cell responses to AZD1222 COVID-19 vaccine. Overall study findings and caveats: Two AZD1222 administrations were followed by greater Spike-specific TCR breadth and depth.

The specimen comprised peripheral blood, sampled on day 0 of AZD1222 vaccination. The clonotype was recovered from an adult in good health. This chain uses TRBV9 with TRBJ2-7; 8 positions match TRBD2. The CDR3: CASSVGMTSASYEQYF. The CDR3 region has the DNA TGTGCCAGCAGCGTGGGGATGACTAGCGCCTCCTACGAGCAGTACTTC.